These T cell receptor beta chains were read from a single sample in a study of OX40 agonist ivuxolimab in advanced cancers. Profiled with immunoSEQ multiplex PCR; TCRdb holds only in-frame clones, not every one. The sample yields around 77,000 clones, 85% seen once. Sample: CD4+ or CD8+ T cells sorted from blood, taken in a trial of the OX40 agonist ivuxolimab. These receptors all come from an adult with an advanced solid tumor such as melanoma, head and neck, liver or kidney cancer. Each CDR3 is given with its conserved first and last residue. The D gene is left open where the match is weak. Expanded clones are given a class, and other clones once, few, many or no size at all.

d_call	v_call	clone_size	j_call	cdr3_aa	cdr3_nt
TRBD1	TRBV5-1	.	TRBJ1-2	CASSLDPRRQGNNYGYTF	TGCGCCAGCAGCTTAGACCCACGGAGACAGGGGAACAACTATGGCTACACCTTC
.	TRBV6-5	.	TRBJ1-4	CASSYSRGSRELFF	TGTGCCAGCAGTTACTCGAGGGGTTCGAGGGAACTGTTTTTT
TRBD1	TRBV7-8	.	TRBJ1-4	CASSLPGGNEKLFF	TGTGCCAGCAGCTTACCAGGGGGCAATGAAAAACTGTTTTTT
.	TRBV19	.	TRBJ2-1	CASSTLQNKFSGTNEQFF	TGTGCCAGTAGTACCCTCCAAAACAAGTTTTCAGGTACAAATGAGCAGTTCTTC
TRBD1	TRBV7-2	.	TRBJ1-5	CASSSGQGIQPQHF	TGTGCCAGCAGCTCGGGACAGGGCATCCAGCCCCAGCATTTT
.	TRBV5-1	.	TRBJ1-3	CASRPPEANSGNTIYF	TGCGCCAGCCGGCCTCCTGAGGCAAACTCTGGAAACACCATATATTTT
.	TRBV4-3	.	TRBJ1-4	CASSQVRAGGNEKLFF	TGCGCCAGCAGCCAAGTTAGGGCGGGGGGTAATGAAAAACTGTTTTTT
.	TRBV5-1	.	TRBJ1-1	CASSLTSPGVTEAFF	TGCGCCAGCAGCTTGACATCACCCGGGGTTACTGAAGCTTTCTTT
TRBD1	TRBV10-3	.	TRBJ1-2	CATPRLGQGPGNYGYTF	TGTGCCACCCCCCGGTTGGGACAGGGCCCTGGTAACTATGGCTACACCTTC
.	TRBV6-5	.	TRBJ2-7	CASRRADSPYEQYF	TGTGCCAGCAGACGGGCGGACAGTCCCTACGAGCAGTACTTC
TRBD1	TRBV5-6	.	TRBJ2-5	CASRDRGRGETQYF	TGTGCCAGCAGAGACAGGGGGCGAGGAGAGACCCAGTACTTC
TRBD1	TRBV5-1	.	TRBJ1-6	CASSSGTGGNSPLHF	TGCGCCAGCAGCTCCGGGACAGGGGGCAATTCACCCCTCCACTTT
.	TRBV11-2	.	TRBJ1-1	CASSLAQNTEAFF	TGTGCCAGCAGCTTAGCCCAGAACACTGAAGCTTTCTTT
TRBD1	TRBV18	.	TRBJ2-2	CASSPGEQGRTGELFF	TGTGCCAGCTCACCGGGTGAACAGGGGCGCACCGGGGAGCTGTTTTTT
.	TRBV7-2	.	TRBJ2-7	CASSSLGEAREQYF	TGTGCCAGCAGCTCCCTCGGGGAAGCAAGAGAGCAGTACTTC
TRBD1	TRBV25-1	.	TRBJ1-4	CASSPPGQAINEKLFF	TGTGCCAGCAGCCCCCCGGGACAGGCCATTAATGAAAAACTGTTTTTT
.	TRBV6-5	once	TRBJ1-6	CASSYSFSYNSPLHF	TGTGCCAGCAGTTACTCGTTCAGTTATAATTCACCCCTCCACTTT
.	TRBV6-5	.	TRBJ2-3	CASSGADTDTQYF	TGTGCCAGCTCAGGGGCGGACACAGATACGCAGTATTTT
.	TRBV30	.	TRBJ2-2	CAWNGINTGELFF	TGTGCCTGGAATGGAATCAACACCGGGGAGCTGTTTTTT
.	TRBV6-4	.	TRBJ1-6	CASRSTDYNSPLHF	TGTGCCAGCAGGTCGACCGACTATAATTCACCCCTCCACTTT
.	TRBV6-1	.	TRBJ2-7	CASSDKLRSSYEQYF	TGTGCCAGCAGTGATAAGCTCAGGAGCTCCTACGAGCAGTACTTC
TRBD2	TRBV7-2	.	TRBJ2-1	CASSPPGLAPYNEQFF	TGTGCCAGCAGTCCGCCGGGACTAGCGCCTTACAATGAGCAGTTCTTC
.	TRBV4-1	.	TRBJ2-2	CASSRIQDNTGELFF	TGCGCCAGCAGCCGAATACAGGATAACACCGGGGAGCTGTTTTTT
.	TRBV7-8	few	TRBJ1-1	CASSLVENTEAFF	TGTGCCAGCAGCTTAGTTGAGAACACTGAAGCTTTCTTT
.	TRBV7-7	.	TRBJ2-7	CASSRDGSGEQYF	TGTGCTAGCAGCCGGGACGGTTCTGGAGAGCAGTACTTC
.	TRBV2	once	TRBJ1-1	CASRTFRGQSTPAEAFF	TGTGCCAGCAGGACCTTCCGTGGACAGTCAACTCCGGCGGAGGCTTTCTTT
.	TRBV4-3	.	TRBJ2-7	CASSPTHGTSNEQYF	TGCGCCAGCAGCCCAACCCACGGGACCTCAAACGAGCAGTACTTC
.	TRBV29-1	.	TRBJ2-3	CSVDGQAPDTQYF	TGCAGCGTTGACGGCCAAGCCCCAGATACGCAGTATTTT
.	TRBV5-1	.	TRBJ2-5	CASSLEGLGETQYF	TGCGCCAGCAGCTTGGAGGGGCTCGGGGAGACCCAGTACTTC
.	TRBV6-5	.	TRBJ1-2	CTSSQNTANYGYTF	TGTACCAGCAGCCAAAATACCGCTAACTATGGCTACACCTTC
.	TRBV30	.	TRBJ1-3	CAWTGDFGNTIYF	TGTGCCTGGACGGGAGATTTCGGAAACACCATATATTTT
.	TRBV19	once	TRBJ1-6	CASSIANSPLHF	TGTGCCAGTAGCATAGCCAATTCACCCCTCCACTTT
TRBD1	TRBV7-2	.	TRBJ2-7	CASRRSGTGEHEQYF	TGTGCCAGCAGACGCTCCGGGACAGGGGAACACGAGCAGTACTTC
TRBD1	TRBV25-1	.	TRBJ1-2	CASSEEGTGPSYTF	TGTGCCAGCAGTGAAGAGGGGACAGGGCCCTCATACACCTTC
TRBD1	TRBV6-5	.	TRBJ1-1	CASSPDRVGTTEAFF	TGTGCCAGCAGTCCTGACAGGGTGGGGACCACTGAAGCTTTCTTT
.	TRBV19	few	TRBJ2-6	CASSTEGSGANVLTF	TGTGCCAGTAGTACCGAAGGCTCTGGGGCCAACGTCCTGACTTTC
.	TRBV9	.	TRBJ1-2	CASNWGGRGGDGYTF	TGTGCCAGCAACTGGGGAGGCCGGGGAGGCGATGGCTACACCTTC
TRBD2	TRBV2	.	TRBJ2-1	CASRGTSVSNEQFF	TGTGCCAGCAGAGGGACTAGCGTCTCCAATGAGCAGTTCTTC
TRBD1	TRBV19	.	TRBJ2-2	CASHGQGAWELFF	TGTGCCAGCCACGGACAGGGGGCTTGGGAGCTGTTTTTT
.	TRBV6-6	.	TRBJ2-4	CASSLDLGAIQYF	TGTGCCAGCAGTCTAGATCTCGGGGCAATTCAGTACTTC
.	TRBV4-3	.	TRBJ1-6	CASSQYFDGDLNSPLHF	TGCGCCAGCAGCCAATATTTCGATGGGGACCTTAATTCACCCCTCCACTTT